The entry that follows covers one T cell receptor beta chain sequence. Its antigen remains unidentified. Isolation of CD4+ and CD8+ T cells from PBMCs was achieved by sorting. The record originates from a study of CD8+ T cells in alopecia areata. Study findings and constraints: Tissue-resident alphabeta T cells belonging to normal skin likewise get sequenced within scalp specimens. Researchers report lesional scalp, most notably alopecia totalis/universalis, outstripped normal scalp in clonality. Compared with mice, patients displayed less clear TCR sharing, possibly for HLA-related reasons.

The CDR3 loop spans 18 amino acids. Trimming shortened V by 4 bases and J by 1 base, and 23 bases separated the two germline ends. Looked up from germline, CDR1 is MNHEY and CDR2 is SMNVEV (reference sequence). Sequencing templates came from extracted RNA that was reverse transcribed into cDNA. Clones were read by immunoSEQ multiplex PCR, and TCRdb kept only the in-frame ones, dropping some. Of 150,000 to 200,000 clones listed, around 57% were seen once; the top ten hold about 4.9%. Source material: CD4+ T cells sorted from blood. The receptor's source is a human donor in good health. The chain uses TRBV27 and TRBJ2-7; D not certain. The CDR3 DNA reads as TGTGCCAGCAGTTCACGACCCCGGGCGGCACCCTCTTCCTACGAGCAGTACTTC. This gives the protein CASSSRPRAAPSSYEQYF.